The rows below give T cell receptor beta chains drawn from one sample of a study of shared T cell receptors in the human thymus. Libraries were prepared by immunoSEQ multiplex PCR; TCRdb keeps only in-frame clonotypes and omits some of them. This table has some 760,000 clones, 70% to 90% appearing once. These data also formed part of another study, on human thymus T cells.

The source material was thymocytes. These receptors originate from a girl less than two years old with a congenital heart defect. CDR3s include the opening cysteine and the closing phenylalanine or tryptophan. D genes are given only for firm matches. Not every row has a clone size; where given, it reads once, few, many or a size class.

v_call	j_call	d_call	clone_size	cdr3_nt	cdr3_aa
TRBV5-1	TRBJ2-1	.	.	TGCGCCAGCAGCCCCGACAGGAGACGTTACAATGAGCAGTTCTTC	CASSPDRRRYNEQFF
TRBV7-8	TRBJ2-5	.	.	TGTGCCAGCAGCTTCGCCAGGGGCCCTGAGGGGACCCAGTACTTC	CASSFARGPEGTQYF
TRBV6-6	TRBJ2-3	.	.	TGTGCCAGCAGTTTCCTCCGCGGGGGCACAGATACGCAGTATTTT	CASSFLRGGTDTQYF
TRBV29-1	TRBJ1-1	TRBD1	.	TGCAGCGTAGCAACCGGGACAGGGGGTTTCGGTGAAGCTTTCTTT	CSVATGTGGFGEAFF
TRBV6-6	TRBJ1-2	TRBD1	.	TGTGCCAGCAGTCGGAACCGGGACAGGGGAGGCAATGGCTACACCTTC	CASSRNRDRGGNGYTF
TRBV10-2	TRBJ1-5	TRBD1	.	TGCGCCAGCAGTGACAGGGGGCCCCATCAGCCCCAGCATTTT	CASSDRGPHQPQHF
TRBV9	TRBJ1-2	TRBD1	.	TGTGCCAGCAGCGTCTTCGGGACAGGGTCTGGCTACACCTTC	CASSVFGTGSGYTF
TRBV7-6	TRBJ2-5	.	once	TGTGCCAGCAGCTTTAACGGGATAGGCGGGACCGCGGAGAGTGAGACCCAGTACTTC	CASSFNGIGGTAESETQYF
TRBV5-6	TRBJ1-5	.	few	TGTGCCAGCAGCTTGGCCCGCAGCGATCAGCCCCAGCATTTT	CASSLARSDQPQHF
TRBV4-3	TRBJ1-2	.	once	TGCGCCAGCAGCCAAGAGTCCCCCTACTATGGCTACACCTTC	CASSQESPYYGYTF
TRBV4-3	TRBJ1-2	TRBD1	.	TGCGCCAGCAGCCAAGAAAATGCGTTCAGGGGGGAGCTCTATGGCTACACCTTC	CASSQENAFRGELYGYTF
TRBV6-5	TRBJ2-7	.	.	TGTGCCAGCAGGCCGGGGGTGCCCATCTCCTACGAGCAGTACTTC	CASRPGVPISYEQYF
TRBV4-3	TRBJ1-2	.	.	TGCGCCAGCAGCCACTCGAAACAGGGACCCTATGGCTACACCTTC	CASSHSKQGPYGYTF
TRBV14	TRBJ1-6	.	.	TGTGCCAGCAGCCAAACCGACCGGGACACCAAGCCAAATTCACCCCTCCACTTT	CASSQTDRDTKPNSPLHF
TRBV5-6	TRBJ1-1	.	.	TGTGCCAGCAGCCCCCTACTGGACACTGAAGCTTTCTTT	CASSPLLDTEAFF
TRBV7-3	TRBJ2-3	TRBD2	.	TGTGCCAGCAGCTTAAGGGGGACTAGCGCGCAGTATTTT	CASSLRGTSAQYF
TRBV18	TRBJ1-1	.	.	TGTGCCAGCTCACCGTCGGTAGTGAACCGAGAAAACACTGAAGCTTTCTTT	CASSPSVVNRENTEAFF
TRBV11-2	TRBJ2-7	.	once	TGTGCCAGCAGCCGCGACAGAAACTACGAGCAGTACTTC	CASSRDRNYEQYF
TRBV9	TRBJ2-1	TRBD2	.	TGTGCCAGCAGCAACGGACTAGCGGGTAACTCCTACAATGAGCAGTTCTTC	CASSNGLAGNSYNEQFF
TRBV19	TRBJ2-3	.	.	TGTGCCAGTAGTATGGCCTCGACTACAGATACGCAGTATTTT	CASSMASTTDTQYF
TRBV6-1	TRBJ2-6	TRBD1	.	TGTGCCAGCAGTGATAGCTCTCAGACAGGGTCGACCACTGGGGCCAACGTCCTGACTTTC	CASSDSSQTGSTTGANVLTF
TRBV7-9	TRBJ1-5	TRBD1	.	TGTGCCAGCATCACCCGGGACAGGAACTCCCTTAGCAATCAGCCCCAGCATTTT	CASITRDRNSLSNQPQHF
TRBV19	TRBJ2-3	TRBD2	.	TGTGCCAGTAGTACCTCCCTAACGCGGGGGGGGACAGATACGCAGTATTTT	CASSTSLTRGGTDTQYF
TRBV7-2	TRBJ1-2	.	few	TGTGCCAGCAGCCAAGGCCGGGACACCTCCTATGGCTACACCTTC	CASSQGRDTSYGYTF
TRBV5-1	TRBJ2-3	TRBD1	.	TGCGCCAGCAGCTTGGGAAAATATGAGACCGGGACAGGGGGCCGGTACTGCACAGATACGCAGTATTTT	CASSLGKYETGTGGRYCTDTQYF
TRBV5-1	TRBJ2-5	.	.	TGCGCCAGCAGCTTGCTTGCGGGGGCGCTCCAAGAGACCCAGTACTTC	CASSLLAGALQETQYF
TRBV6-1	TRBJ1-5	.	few	TGTGCCAGCAGCACAATAAACAATCAGCCCCAGCATTTT	CASSTINNQPQHF
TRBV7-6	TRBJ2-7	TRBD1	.	TGTGCCAGCAGCTTAATATTCGGGACAGGTCCTTCCTACGAGCAGTACTTC	CASSLIFGTGPSYEQYF
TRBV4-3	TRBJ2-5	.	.	TGCGCCAGCAGCCAACGGTCCTTGCACAGGGCGCAAGAGACCCAGTACTTC	CASSQRSLHRAQETQYF
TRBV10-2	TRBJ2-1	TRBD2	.	TGCGCCAGCAGAGATCCACGGGGGACTAGCGGGGGGGCCAGTGAGCAGTTCTTC	CASRDPRGTSGGASEQFF
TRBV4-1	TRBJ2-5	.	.	TGCGCCAGCAGCCTGACTAGTGAGGAGACCCAGTACTTC	CASSLTSEETQYF
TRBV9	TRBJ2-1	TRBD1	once	TGTGCCAGCAGCGTAGACAGGGGTATAGGGGGAAACCCTTACAATGAGCAGTTCTTC	CASSVDRGIGGNPYNEQFF
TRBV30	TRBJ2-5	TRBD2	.	TGTGCCGGACGGGGACTAGCGGGAGACCAAGAGACCCAGTACTTC	CAGRGLAGDQETQYF
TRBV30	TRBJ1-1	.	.	TGTGCCTGGAGTCCCAGTAAGCAGGTGACTGAAGCTTTCTTT	CAWSPSKQVTEAFF
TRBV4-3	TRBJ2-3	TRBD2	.	TGCGCCAGCAGCCGAGAAACTAGCGGGGTAACTCGCACAGATACGCAGTATTTT	CASSRETSGVTRTDTQYF
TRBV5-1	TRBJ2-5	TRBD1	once	TGCGCCAGCAGTTGGGGGACAGCACAAGAGACCCAGTACTTC	CASSWGTAQETQYF
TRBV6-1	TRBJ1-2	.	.	TGTGCCAGCTCCCGAAGGGTGGGGAGGGACTATGGCTACACCTTC	CASSRRVGRDYGYTF
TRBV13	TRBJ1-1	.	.	TGTGCCAGCAGACCACACAGGGACCGCCTAGCTTTCTTT	CASRPHRDRLAFF
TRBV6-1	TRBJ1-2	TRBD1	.	TGTGCCAGCAGTGACGGGACAGGGTTGGGGAATGGCTACACCTTC	CASSDGTGLGNGYTF
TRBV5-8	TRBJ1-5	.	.	TGTGCCAGCAGCTCTGAGGGTTATCAGCCCCAGCATTTT	CASSSEGYQPQHF
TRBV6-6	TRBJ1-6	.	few	TGTGCCAGCAGTTACCTCGGGGGGCCACCCCTCCACTTT	CASSYLGGPPLHF
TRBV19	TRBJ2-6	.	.	TGTGCCAGTAGTATAGGGGACAACTTATACTCTGGGGCCAACGTCCTGACTTTC	CASSIGDNLYSGANVLTF
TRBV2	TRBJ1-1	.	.	TGTGCCAGCAGCGAGTCTCCGGGATTCTTCGTTATGAACACTGAAGCTTTCTTT	CASSESPGFFVMNTEAFF
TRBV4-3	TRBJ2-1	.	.	TGCGCCAGCAGCCAAGAGGGGGCTGAGGGATATAATGAGCAGTTCTTC	CASSQEGAEGYNEQFF
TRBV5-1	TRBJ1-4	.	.	TGCGCCAGCAGCTTTGGGGGGAATGGTGAAAAACTGTTTTTT	CASSFGGNGEKLFF
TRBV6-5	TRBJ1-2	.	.	TGTGCCAGCAGTTACTCGGAGGACCCTTATGGCTACACCTTC	CASSYSEDPYGYTF
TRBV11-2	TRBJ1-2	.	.	TGTGCCAGCAGCCACCGTCACGGTACTGGCTACACCTTC	CASSHRHGTGYTF
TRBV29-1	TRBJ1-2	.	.	TGCAGCGTTGACCATGGACAATCCTATGGCTACACCTTC	CSVDHGQSYGYTF
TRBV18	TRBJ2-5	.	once	TGTGCCAGCTCATCGAGGGAAAAGGGAAAGACCCAGTACTTC	CASSSREKGKTQYF
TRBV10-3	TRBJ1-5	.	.	TGTGCCATCAGCAACGGACAGCCTTATAGCAATCAGCCCCAGCATTTT	CAISNGQPYSNQPQHF
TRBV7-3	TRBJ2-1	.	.	TGTGCCAGCAGCCGCGGGGGCAGCCACAATGAGCAGTTCTTC	CASSRGGSHNEQFF
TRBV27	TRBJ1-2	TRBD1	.	TGTGCCAGCAGAAGCAGACAGGGGACTGATGGCTACACCTTC	CASRSRQGTDGYTF
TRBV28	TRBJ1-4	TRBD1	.	TGTGCCAGCAGCCCGTGGGGGGACAGGGTGATCTGCGTGTGGGAACTGTTTTTT	CASSPWGDRVICVWELFF
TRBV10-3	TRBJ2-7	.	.	TGTGCCATCAGTGATGGGCCGACCGAGCAGTACTTC	CAISDGPTEQYF
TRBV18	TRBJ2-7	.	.	TGTGCCAGCTCACCCCTGGCGGGACAGAACTCATCCTACGAGCAGTACTTC	CASSPLAGQNSSYEQYF
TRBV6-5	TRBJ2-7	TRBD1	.	TGTGCCAGCAGTCCCTGGGACAGGATCTACGAGCAGTACTTC	CASSPWDRIYEQYF
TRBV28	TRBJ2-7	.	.	TGTGCCAGCATCCACACTCCCCAGGGCTCGAACTACGAGCAGTACTTC	CASIHTPQGSNYEQYF
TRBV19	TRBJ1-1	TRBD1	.	TGTGCCACGACGACAGGGGCTCCTGAAGCTTTCTTT	CATTTGAPEAFF